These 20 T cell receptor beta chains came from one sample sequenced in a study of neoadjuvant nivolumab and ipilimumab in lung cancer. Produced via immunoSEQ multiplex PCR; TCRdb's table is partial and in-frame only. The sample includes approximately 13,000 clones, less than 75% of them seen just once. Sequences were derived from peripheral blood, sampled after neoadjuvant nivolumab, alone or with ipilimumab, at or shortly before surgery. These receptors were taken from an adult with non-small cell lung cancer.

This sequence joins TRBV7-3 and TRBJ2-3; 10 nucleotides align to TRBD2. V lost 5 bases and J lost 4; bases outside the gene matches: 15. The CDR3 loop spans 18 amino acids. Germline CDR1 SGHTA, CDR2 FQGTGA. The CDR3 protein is CASSTSLAGEGRADTQYF. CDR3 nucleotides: TGTGCCAGCAGCACATCCCTAGCGGGAGAGGGCCGCGCAGATACGCAGTATTTT. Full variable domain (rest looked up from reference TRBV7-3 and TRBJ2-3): GAGVSQTPSNKVTEKGKYVELRCDPISGHTALYWYRQSLGQGPEFLIYFQGTGAADDSGLPNDRFFAVRPEGSVSTLKIQRTERGDSAVYLCASSTSLAGEGRADTQYFGPGTRLTVL.

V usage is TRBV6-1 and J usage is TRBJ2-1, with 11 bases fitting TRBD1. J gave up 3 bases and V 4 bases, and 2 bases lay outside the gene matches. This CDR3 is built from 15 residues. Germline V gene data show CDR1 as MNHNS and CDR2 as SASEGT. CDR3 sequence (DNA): TGTGCCAGCAGTGCCGGGACAGGGGGCTACAATGAGCAGTTCTTC. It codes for CASSAGTGGYNEQFF.

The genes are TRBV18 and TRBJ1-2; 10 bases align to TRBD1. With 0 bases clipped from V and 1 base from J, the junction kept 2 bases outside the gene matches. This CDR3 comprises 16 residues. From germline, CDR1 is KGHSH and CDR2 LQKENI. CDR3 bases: TGTGCCAGCTCACCACCGGGACAGGGGTTTAACTATGGCTACACCTTC. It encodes CASSPPGQGFNYGYTF.

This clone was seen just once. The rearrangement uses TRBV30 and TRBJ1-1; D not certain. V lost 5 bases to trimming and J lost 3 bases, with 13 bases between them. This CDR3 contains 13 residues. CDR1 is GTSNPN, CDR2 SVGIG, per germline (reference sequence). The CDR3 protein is CAWGDTRYTEAFF. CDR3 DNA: TGTGCCTGGGGCGACACCCGTTACACTGAAGCTTTCTTT.

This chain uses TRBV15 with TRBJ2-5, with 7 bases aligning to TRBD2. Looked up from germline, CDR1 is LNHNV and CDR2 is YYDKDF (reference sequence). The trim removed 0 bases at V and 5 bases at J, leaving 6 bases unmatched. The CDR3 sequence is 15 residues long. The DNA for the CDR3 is TGTGCCACCAGCAGAGATGGGAGGGATTCGGAGACCCAGTACTTC. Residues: CATSRDGRDSETQYF.

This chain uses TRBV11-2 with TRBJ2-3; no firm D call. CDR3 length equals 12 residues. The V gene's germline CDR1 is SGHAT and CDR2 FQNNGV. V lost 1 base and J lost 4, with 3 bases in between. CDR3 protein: CASSLVPDTQYF. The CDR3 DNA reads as TGTGCCAGCAGCTTAGTCCCAGATACGCAGTATTTT.

This chain's CDR3 is CASSFSFGKGSYEQYF. The CDR3, as DNA: TGCGCCAGCAGCTTCTCGTTCGGCAAGGGATCCTACGAGCAGTACTTC. This chain connects TRBV5-1 to TRBJ2-7; no clear D gene. Germline-derived CDR1 and CDR2 are SGHRS and YFSETQ. Trimming took off 2 bases at V and 1 base at J, with 16 bases between the two ends. CDR3 size: 16 residues. The variable domain in full, completed from reference TRBV5-1 and TRBJ2-7, reads KAGVTQTPRYLIKTRGQQVTLSCSPISGHRSVSWYQQTPGQGLQFLFEYFSETQRNKGNFPGRFSGRQFSNSRSEMNVSTLELGDSALYLCASSFSFGKGSYEQYFGPGTRLTVT.

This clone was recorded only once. In DNA, the CDR3 is TGTGCCAGCTCACCACGGGCTTTTGCGGGAGGGGAGACCCAGTACTTC. Encoded protein: CASSPRAFAGGETQYF. The chain joins TRBV18 to TRBJ2-5; TRBD2 aligns across 9 bases. CDR3 size: 16 residues. V was clipped by 1 base and J by 5 bases; unmatched bases: 8. Germline V gene lookup returns CDR1 KGHSH and CDR2 LQKENI. The entire variable domain, with the rest obtained from reference TRBV18 and TRBJ2-5, is as follows: NAGVMQNPRHLVRRRGQEARLRCSPMKGHSHVYWYRQLPEEGLKFMVYLQKENIIDESGMPKERFSAEFPKEGPSILRIQQVVRGDSAAYFCASSPRAFAGGETQYFGPGTRLLVL.

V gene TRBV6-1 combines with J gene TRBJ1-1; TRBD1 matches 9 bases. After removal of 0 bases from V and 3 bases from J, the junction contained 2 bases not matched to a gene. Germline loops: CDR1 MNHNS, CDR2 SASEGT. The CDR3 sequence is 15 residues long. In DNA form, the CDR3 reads TGTGCCAGCAGTGAAGCGGGGACAGGGTACACTGAAGCTTTCTTT. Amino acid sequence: CASSEAGTGYTEAFF.

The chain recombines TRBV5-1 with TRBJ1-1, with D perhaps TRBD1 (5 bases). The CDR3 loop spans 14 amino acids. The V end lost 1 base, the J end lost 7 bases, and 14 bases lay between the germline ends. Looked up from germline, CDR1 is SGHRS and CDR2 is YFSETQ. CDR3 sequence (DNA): TGCGCCAGCAGCTTGTTCGAACAGGAGGGTGAAGCTTTCTTT. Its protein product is CASSLFEQEGEAFF.

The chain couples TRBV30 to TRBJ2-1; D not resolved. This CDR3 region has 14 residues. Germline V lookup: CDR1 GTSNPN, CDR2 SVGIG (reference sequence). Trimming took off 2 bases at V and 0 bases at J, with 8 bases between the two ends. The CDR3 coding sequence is TGTGCCTGGAGTTTGGAATACTCCTACAATGAGCAGTTCTTC. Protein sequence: CAWSLEYSYNEQFF.

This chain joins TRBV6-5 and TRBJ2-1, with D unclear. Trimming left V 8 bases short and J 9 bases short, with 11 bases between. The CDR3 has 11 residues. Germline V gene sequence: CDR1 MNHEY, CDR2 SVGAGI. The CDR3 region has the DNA TGTGCCAGCGGGTACGGTAGTGAGCAGTTCTTC. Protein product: CASGYGSEQFF.

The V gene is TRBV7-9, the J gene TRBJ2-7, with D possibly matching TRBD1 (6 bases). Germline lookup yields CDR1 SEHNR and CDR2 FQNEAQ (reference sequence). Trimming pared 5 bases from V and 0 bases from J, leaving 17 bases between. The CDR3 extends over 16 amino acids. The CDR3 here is CASSPPRDTGSYEQYF. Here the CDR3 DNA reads TGTGCCAGCAGCCCACCCCGGGACACGGGCTCCTACGAGCAGTACTTC.

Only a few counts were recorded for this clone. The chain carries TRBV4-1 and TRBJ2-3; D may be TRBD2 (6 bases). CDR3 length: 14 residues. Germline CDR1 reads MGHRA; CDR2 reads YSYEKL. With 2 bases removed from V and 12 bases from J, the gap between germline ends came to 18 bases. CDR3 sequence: CASSQPSWDSLQYF. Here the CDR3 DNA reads TGCGCCAGCAGCCAACCAAGTTGGGACTCCCTTCAGTATTTT.

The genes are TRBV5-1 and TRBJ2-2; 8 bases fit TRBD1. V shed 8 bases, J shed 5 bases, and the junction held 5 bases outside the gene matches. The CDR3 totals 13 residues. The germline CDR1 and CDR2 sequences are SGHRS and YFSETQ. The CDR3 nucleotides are TGCGCCAGTCAGGGGGCGCGTACCGGGGAGCTGTTTTTT. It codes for CASQGARTGELFF.

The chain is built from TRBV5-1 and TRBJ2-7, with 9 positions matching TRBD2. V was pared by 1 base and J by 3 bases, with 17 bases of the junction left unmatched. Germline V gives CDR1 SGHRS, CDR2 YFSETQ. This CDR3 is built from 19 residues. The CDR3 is CASSLSRTSEEPPHYEQYF. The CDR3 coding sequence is TGCGCCAGCAGCTTGTCAAGGACTAGCGAAGAGCCCCCTCACTACGAGCAGTACTTC.

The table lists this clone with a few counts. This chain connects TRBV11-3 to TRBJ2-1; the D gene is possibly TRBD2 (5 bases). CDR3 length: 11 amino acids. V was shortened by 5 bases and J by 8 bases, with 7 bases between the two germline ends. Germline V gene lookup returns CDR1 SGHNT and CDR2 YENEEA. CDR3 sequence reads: CASSASHEQFF. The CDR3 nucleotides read TGTGCCAGCAGCGCTAGCCATGAGCAGTTCTTC.

The CDR3 loop reads CAWRAYLDTEAFF. CDR3 bases: TGTGCCTGGAGAGCTTATTTGGACACTGAAGCTTTCTTT. The chain combines TRBV30 with TRBJ1-1; D is unclear. The CDR3 contains 13 residues. Deletions cut 3 bases from V and 3 bases from J, with 11 bases between. The germline gives CDR1 GTSNPN, CDR2 SVGIG (reference sequence).

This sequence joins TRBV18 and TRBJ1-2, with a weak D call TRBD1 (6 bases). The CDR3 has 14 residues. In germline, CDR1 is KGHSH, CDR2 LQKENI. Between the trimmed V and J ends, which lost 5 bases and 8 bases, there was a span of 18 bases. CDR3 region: CASSDGQILGGYTF. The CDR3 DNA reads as TGTGCCAGCTCAGACGGACAGATCTTGGGAGGCTACACCTTC.

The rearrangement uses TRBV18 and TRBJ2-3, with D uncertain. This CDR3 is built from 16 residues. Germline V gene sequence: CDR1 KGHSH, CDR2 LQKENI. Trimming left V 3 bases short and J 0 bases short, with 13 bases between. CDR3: CASSPRGRTSTDTQYF. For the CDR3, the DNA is TGTGCCAGCTCACCTAGAGGACGGACCAGCACAGATACGCAGTATTTT.